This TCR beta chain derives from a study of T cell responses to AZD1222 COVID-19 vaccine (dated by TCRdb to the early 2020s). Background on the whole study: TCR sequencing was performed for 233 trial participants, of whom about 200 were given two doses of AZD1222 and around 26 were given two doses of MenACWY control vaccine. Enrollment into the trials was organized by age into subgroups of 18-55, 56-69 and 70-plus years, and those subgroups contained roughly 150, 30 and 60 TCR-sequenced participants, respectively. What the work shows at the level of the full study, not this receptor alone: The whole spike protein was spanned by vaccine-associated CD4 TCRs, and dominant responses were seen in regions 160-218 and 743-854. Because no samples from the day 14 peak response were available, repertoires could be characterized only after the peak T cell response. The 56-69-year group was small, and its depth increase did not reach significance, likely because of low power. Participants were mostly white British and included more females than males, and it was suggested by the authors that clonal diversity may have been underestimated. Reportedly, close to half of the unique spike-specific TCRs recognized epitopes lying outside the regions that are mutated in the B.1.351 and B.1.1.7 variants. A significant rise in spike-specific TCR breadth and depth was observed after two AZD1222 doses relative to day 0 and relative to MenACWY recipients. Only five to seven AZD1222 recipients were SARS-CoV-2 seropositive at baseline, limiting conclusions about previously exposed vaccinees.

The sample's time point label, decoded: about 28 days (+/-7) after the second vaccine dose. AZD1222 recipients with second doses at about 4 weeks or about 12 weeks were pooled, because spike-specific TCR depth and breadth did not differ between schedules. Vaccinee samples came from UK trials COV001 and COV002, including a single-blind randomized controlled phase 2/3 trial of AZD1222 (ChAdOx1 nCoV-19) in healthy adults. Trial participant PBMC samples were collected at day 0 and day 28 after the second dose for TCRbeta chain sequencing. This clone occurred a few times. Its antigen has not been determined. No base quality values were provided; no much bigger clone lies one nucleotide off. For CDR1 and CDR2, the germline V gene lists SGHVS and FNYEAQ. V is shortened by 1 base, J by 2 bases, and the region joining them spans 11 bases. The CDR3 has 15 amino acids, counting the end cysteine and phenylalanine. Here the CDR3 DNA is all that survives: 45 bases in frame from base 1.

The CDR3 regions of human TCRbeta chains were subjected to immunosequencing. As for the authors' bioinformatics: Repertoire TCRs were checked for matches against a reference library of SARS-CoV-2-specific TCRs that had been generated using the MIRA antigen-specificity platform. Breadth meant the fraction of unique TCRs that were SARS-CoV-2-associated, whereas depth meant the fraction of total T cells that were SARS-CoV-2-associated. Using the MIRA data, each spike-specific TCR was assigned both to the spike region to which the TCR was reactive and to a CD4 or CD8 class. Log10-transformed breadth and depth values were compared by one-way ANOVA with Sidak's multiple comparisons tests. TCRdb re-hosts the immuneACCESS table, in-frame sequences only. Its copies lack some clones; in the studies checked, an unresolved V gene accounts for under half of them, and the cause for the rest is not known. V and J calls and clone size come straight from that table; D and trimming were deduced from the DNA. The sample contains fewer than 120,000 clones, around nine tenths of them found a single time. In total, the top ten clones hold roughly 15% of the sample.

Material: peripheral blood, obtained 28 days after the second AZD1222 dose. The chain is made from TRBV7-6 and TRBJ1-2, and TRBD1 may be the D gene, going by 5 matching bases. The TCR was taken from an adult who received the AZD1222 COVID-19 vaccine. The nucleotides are TGTGCCAGCAGCTTAGGGGGCAGCTTGAACTATGGCTACACCTTC. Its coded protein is CASSLGGSLNYGYTF.